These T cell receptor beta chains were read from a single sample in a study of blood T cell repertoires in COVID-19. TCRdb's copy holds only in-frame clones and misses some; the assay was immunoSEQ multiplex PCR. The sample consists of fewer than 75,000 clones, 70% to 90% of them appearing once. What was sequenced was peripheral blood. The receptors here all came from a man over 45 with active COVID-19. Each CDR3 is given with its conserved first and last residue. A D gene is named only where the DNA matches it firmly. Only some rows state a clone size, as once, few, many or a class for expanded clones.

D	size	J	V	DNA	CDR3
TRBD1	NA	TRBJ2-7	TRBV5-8	TGTGCCAGCAGCTTTGGTCGCCAGGGGGACTACGAGCAGTACTTC	CASSFGRQGDYEQYF
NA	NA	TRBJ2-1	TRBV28	TGTGCCAGCAGTCCGATATGGGAGGCTAGTTACAATGAGCAGTTCTTC	CASSPIWEASYNEQFF
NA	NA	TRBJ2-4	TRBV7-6	TGTGCCAGCAGCTTTCAGGCAGGGGCGGCCAAAAACATTCAGTACTTC	CASSFQAGAAKNIQYF
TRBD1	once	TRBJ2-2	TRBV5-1	TGCGCCAGCAGCGACCGTCCCGGGACAGCTATCACCGGGGAGCTGTTTTTT	CASSDRPGTAITGELFF
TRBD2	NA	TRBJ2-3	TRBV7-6	TGTGCCAGCAGCAAGACTAGCGGACCCACAGATACGCAGTATTTT	CASSKTSGPTDTQYF
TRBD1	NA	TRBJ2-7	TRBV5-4	TGTGCCAGCAGCCCGGACAGGGTCCACGAGCAGTACTTC	CASSPDRVHEQYF
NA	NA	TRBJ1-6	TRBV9	TGTGCCAGCAGCAAGAGCTCCTATAATTCACCCCTCCACTTT	CASSKSSYNSPLHF
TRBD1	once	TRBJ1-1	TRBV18	TGTGCCAGCTCAACGACACAACAGGGGGGGAACACTGAAGCTTTCTTT	CASSTTQQGGNTEAFF
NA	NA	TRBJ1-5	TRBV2	TGTGCCAGCGTTCGCGGCAGAGAGCAGCCCCAGCATTTT	CASVRGREQPQHF
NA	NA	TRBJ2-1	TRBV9	TGTGCCAGCAGCGTCTTACTAGAGAACAATGAGCAGTTCTTC	CASSVLLENNEQFF
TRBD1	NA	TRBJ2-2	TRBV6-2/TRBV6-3	TGTGCCAGCAGCATAGACAGGGATTCGATCGGCGGGGAGCTGTTTTTT	CASSIDRDSIGGELFF
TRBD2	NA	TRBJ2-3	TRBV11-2	TGTGCCAGCACGGGGCTAGCGGGGGGGCAGGGGGATACGCAGTATTTT	CASTGLAGGQGDTQYF
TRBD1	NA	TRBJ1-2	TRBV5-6	TGTGCCAGCAGCTGGCTGAGGACAGGGGAAGGCTACACCTTC	CASSWLRTGEGYTF
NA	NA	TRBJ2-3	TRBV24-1	TGTGCCACCAGTTTGGCGGGCACAGATACGCAGTATTTT	CATSLAGTDTQYF
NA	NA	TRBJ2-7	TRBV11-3	TGTGCCAGCAGCTTAGACCCGGGAACCTACGAGCAGTACTTC	CASSLDPGTYEQYF
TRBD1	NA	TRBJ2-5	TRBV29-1	TGCAGCGTACACAGGGGTGGTCAAGAGACCCAGTACTTC	CSVHRGGQETQYF
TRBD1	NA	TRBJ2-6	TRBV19	TGTGCCAGTAGTATAGCGAAGCGGACAGGCCCTTTCGTAAACTCTGGGGCCAACGTCCTGACTTTC	CASSIAKRTGPFVNSGANVLTF
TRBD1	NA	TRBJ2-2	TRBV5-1	TGCGCCAGCAGCCCGACCGGGACAGGGAGGGACGGGGAGCTGTTTTTT	CASSPTGTGRDGELFF
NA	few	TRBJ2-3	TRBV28	TGTGCCAGCAGTGAGCACGTGTTGGGCACAGATACGCAGTATTTT	CASSEHVLGTDTQYF
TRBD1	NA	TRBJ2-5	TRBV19	TGTGCCAGTAGTAACTCATACAGGGGGCGCCAAGAGACCCAGTACTTC	CASSNSYRGRQETQYF
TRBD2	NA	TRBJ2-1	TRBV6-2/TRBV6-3	TGTGCCAGCAGTACCCCTAGCGGGAGGGGCGGTGAGCAGTTCTTC	CASSTPSGRGGEQFF
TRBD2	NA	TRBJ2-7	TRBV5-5	TGTGCCAGCAGCTTGTCCACACTAGCGGGGAGCTACGAGCAGTACTTC	CASSLSTLAGSYEQYF
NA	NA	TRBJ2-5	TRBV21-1	TGTGCCAGCAGCAAGCGTGGACTGCAAGAGACCCAGTACTTC	CASSKRGLQETQYF
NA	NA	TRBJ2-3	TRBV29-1	TGCAGCCTATGTAGCACAGATACGCAGTATTTT	CSLCSTDTQYF
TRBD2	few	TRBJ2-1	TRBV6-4	TGTGCCAGCAGTGACAGGACTAGCGGGAGCAATGAGCAGTTCTTC	CASSDRTSGSNEQFF
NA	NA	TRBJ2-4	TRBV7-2	TGTGCCAGCAGCTTAGGAACTCGGCCGGGTTTGGCCAAAAACATTCAGTACTTC	CASSLGTRPGLAKNIQYF
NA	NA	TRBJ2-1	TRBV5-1	TGCGCCAGCAGCAAAGAGCTAGCGTACAATGAGCAGTTCTTC	CASSKELAYNEQFF
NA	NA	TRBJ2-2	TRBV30	TGTGCCTGGAGTTGGGGGACAACCGGGGAGCTGTTTTTT	CAWSWGTTGELFF
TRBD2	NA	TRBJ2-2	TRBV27	TGTGCCAGCAGTTTCCTCCCGGGGACTAGCGGGAGGGCCGGAACGAACACCGGGGAGCTGTTTTTT	CASSFLPGTSGRAGTNTGELFF
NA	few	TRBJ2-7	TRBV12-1	TGTGCCAGCAGCTTAGCGGGGGGGGCCTACGAGCAGTACTTC	CASSLAGGAYEQYF
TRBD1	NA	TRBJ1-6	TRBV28	TGTGCCAGCAGTCCGGGGATGGACAGGGGGAGGTATTCACCCCTCCACTTT	CASSPGMDRGRYSPLHF
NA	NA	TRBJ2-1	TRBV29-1	TGCAGCGTTCGCTTCAGGGCCGCATTCAATGAGCAGTTCTTC	CSVRFRAAFNEQFF
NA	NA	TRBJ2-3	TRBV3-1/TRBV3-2	TGTGCCAGCAGCTCCAAGGGGGATACGCAGTATTTT	CASSSKGDTQYF
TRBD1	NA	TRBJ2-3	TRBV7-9	TGTGCCAGCAGCTTTCTACAGGGGGCAATGGTAACAGATACGCAGTATTTT	CASSFLQGAMVTDTQYF
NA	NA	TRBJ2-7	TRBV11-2	TGTGCCAGCAGCTTAAACAGGGACTACGAGCAGTACTTC	CASSLNRDYEQYF
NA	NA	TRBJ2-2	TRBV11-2	TGTGCCAGCAGAAGTCAGTCCCTGACACCCGGGGAGCTGTTTTTT	CASRSQSLTPGELFF
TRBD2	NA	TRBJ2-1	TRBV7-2	TGTGCCAGCAGCCTACTAGCGGGAAGTAATGAGCAGTTCTTC	CASSLLAGSNEQFF
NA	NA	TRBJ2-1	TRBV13	TGTGCCAGCAGCTTAGTTGTACTGCGGTATAATGAGCAGTTCTTC	CASSLVVLRYNEQFF
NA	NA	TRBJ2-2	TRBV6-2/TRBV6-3	TGTGCCAGCAGTTACGCAGGGCGGACCGGGGAGCTGTTTTTT	CASSYAGRTGELFF
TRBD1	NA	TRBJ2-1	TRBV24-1	TGTGCCACCAGTGCCCAGACAGGGGACCCCAACAATGAGCAGTTCTTC	CATSAQTGDPNNEQFF
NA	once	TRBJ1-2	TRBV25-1	TGTGCCAGCAGTGAAGGTCGGGTTAACTATGGCTACACCTTC	CASSEGRVNYGYTF
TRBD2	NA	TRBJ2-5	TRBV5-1	TGCGCCAGCAGCCCCCGAGCGGGGCGAGAGACCCAGTACTTC	CASSPRAGRETQYF
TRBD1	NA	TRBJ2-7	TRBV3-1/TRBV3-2	TGTGCCAGCAGCCTCACCCAACAGGGGGCCCACGAGCAGTACTTC	CASSLTQQGAHEQYF
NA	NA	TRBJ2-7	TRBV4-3	TGCGCCAGCAGCCAAGACAACACAGCCTCCTACGAGCAGTACTTC	CASSQDNTASYEQYF
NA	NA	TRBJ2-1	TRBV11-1	TGTGCCAGCAGCTTAGCACTGAGCTCCTACAATGAGCAGTTCTTC	CASSLALSSYNEQFF
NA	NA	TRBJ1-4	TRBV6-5	TGTGCCAGCAGTTACGGGACATCTAATGAAAAACTGTTTTTT	CASSYGTSNEKLFF
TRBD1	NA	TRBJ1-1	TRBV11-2	TGTGCCAGCAGCCGACTCGTAGGGGGCCTCATGAACACTGAAGCTTTCTTT	CASSRLVGGLMNTEAFF
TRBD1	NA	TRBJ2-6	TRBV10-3	TGTGCCACGGACAGGGGGAAACTATCTGGGGCCAACGTCCTGACTTTC	CATDRGKLSGANVLTF
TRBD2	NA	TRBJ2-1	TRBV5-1	TGCGCCAGCAGCTTAGGGACTAGCGGATCCTCCTACAATGAGCAGTTCTTC	CASSLGTSGSSYNEQFF
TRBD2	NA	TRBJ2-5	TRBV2	TGTGCCAGCAACTCCGGGACTATCCAAGAGACCCAGTACTTC	CASNSGTIQETQYF
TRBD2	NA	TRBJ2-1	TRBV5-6	TGTGCCAGCAGCTTTAAGACTAGCGGTAACTCCTACAATGAGCAGTTCTTC	CASSFKTSGNSYNEQFF
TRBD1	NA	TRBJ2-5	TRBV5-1	TGCGCCAGCAGGACAGGGGCGTTGGAGACCCAGTACTTC	CASRTGALETQYF
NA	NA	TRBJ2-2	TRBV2	TGTGCCAGCAGCAATACTGGGGAGCTGTTTTTT	CASSNTGELFF
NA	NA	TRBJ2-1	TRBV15	TGTGCCACCAGTACGCCCCCGGGGAATGAGCAGTTCTTC	CATSTPPGNEQFF
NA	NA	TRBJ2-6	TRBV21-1	TGTGCCAGCAGCAACGGATCCCGGGATCATGGCTCTGGGGCCAACGTCCTGACTTTC	CASSNGSRDHGSGANVLTF